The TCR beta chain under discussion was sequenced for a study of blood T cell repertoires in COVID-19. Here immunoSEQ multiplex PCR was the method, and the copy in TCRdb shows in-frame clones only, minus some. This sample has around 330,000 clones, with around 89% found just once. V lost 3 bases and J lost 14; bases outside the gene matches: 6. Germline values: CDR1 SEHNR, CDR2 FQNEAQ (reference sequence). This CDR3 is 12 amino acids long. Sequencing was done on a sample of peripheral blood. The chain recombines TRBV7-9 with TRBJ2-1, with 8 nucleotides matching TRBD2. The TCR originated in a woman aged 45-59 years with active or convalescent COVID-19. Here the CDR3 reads CASSFPGGREFF. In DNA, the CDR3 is TGTGCCAGCAGCTTCCCGGGGGGGCGTGAGTTCTTC.